These 3 T cell receptor beta chains were all obtained from the same sample, sequenced in a study of CD8 T cells in Susac syndrome. The RNA input was about 0.45 to 1 ug, and it was reverse transcribed with random hexamers. TCRdb called the immunoSEQ multiplex PCR reads again in MiXCR, with one record for every CDR3 protein. The table has 140,000 to 150,000 distinct CDR3 sequences, roughly 95% seen once. Material: CD4+ T cells from PBMCs. These receptor sequences come from a human donor in good health.

The chain links TRBV20-1 to TRBJ2-7; a weak D match, TRBD1 (6 bases). From germline, CDR1 is DFQATT and CDR2 SNEGSKA (reference sequence). The CDR3 covers 13 residues. Trimming left V 2 bases short and J 1 base short, with 9 bases between. The CDR3 nucleotides read TGCAGTGCTAGAAGACAGGATTCCTACGAGCAGTACTTC. It is translated as CSARRQDSYEQYF.

V usage is TRBV30 and J usage is TRBJ1-5; D call uncertain. V was clipped by 3 bases and J by 4 bases, with 13 bases between them. The CDR3 runs 14 residues. Per the germline V gene, CDR1 is GTSNPN and CDR2 is SVGIG (reference sequence). The CDR3 coding sequence is TGTGCCTGGAGCCCGGGCTCCTTGAATCAGCCCCAGCATTTT. This encodes CAWSPGSLNQPQHF. Drawing the rest from reference TRBV30 and TRBJ1-5, the complete variable domain is SQTIHQWPATLVQPVGSPLSLECTVEGTSNPNLYWYRQAAGRGLQLLFYSVGIGQISSEVPQNLSASRPQDRQFILSSKKLLLSDSGFYLCAWSPGSLNQPQHFGDGTRLSIL.

The gene calls are TRBV18 and TRBJ2-2; D might be TRBD1 (5 bases). Trimming left V 2 bases short and J 0 bases short, with 13 bases between. Germline V CDR1 and CDR2: KGHSH, LQKENI. CDR3 length equals 17 residues. CDR3 sequence: CASSPDSRNPNTGELFF. The CDR3 region has the DNA TGTGCCAGCTCACCAGACAGTAGGAATCCGAACACCGGGGAGCTGTTTTTT.